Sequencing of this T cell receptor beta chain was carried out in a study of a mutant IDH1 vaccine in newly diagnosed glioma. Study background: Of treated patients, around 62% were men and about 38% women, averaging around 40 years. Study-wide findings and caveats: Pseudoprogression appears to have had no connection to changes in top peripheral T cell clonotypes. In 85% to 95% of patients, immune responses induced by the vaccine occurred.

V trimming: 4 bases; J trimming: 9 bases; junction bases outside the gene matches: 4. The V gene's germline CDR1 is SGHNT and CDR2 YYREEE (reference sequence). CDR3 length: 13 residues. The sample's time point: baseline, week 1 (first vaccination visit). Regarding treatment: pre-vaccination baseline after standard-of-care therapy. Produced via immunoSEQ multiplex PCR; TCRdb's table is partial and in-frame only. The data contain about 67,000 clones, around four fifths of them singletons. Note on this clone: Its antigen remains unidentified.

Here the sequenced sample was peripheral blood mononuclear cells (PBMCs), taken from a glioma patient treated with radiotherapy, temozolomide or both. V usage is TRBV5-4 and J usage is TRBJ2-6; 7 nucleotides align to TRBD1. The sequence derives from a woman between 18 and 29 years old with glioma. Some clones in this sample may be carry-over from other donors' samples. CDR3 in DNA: TGTGCCAGCAGCCAACGGGACAGCAACGTCCTGACTTTC. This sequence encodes CASSQRDSNVLTF. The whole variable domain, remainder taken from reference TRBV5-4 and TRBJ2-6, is ETGVTQSPTHLIKTRGQQVTLRCSSQSGHNTVSWYQQALGQGPQFIFQYYREEENGRGNFPPRFSGLQFPNYSSELNVNALELDDSALYLCASSQRDSNVLTFGAGSRLTVL.